A selection of T cell receptor beta chains follows, all from one sample in a study of T cell repertoires in cytomegalovirus infection. Each CDR3 protein is one row after TCRdb ran MiXCR on the reads. The repertoire includes about 52,000 distinct CDR3 sequences, less than 20% of them detected once, and about 80% sits in the top ten. The antigens for these receptors are not known. The sequencing used CD8+ T cells from cultured PBMCs, collected from culture after CMV antigen stimulation. The receptors were gathered from a human donor in good health (CMV status not recorded). Some clones in this sample may be carry-over from other donors' samples. The CDR3 runs from the conserved cysteine through the conserved F or W. A D gene is named only where the DNA matches it firmly. Clone sizes are given selectively: once, few, many, or a class where the clone is expanded.

size | D | length | J | V | DNA | CDR3
many | . | 12 | TRBJ1-2 | TRBV6-2/TRBV6-3 | TGTGCCAGCGGCTTCGAGGGCTGGGGCTACACCTTC | CASGFEGWGYTF
. | TRBD1 | 14 | TRBJ1-2 | TRBV7-8 | TGTGCCAGCAGCTCCGGACAGGCCAACTATGGCTACACCTTC | CASSSGQANYGYTF
. | . | 15 | TRBJ2-1 | TRBV7-9 | TGTGCCAGCAGCTTAGCCCAGACATCGACACCTGAGCAGTTCTTC | CASSLAQTSTPEQFF
. | . | 11 | TRBJ2-5 | TRBV9 | TGTGCCAGCGGAGGGCGAGAGACCCAGTACTTC | CASGGRETQYF
. | . | 14 | TRBJ2-1 | TRBV4-2 | TGTGCCAGCAGCCCCACCTACCCCTACAATGAGCAGTTCTTC | CASSPTYPYNEQFF
few | . | 16 | TRBJ2-2 | TRBV7-9 | TGTGCCAGCAGCTTGTCCGGGGATCGGAACACCGGGGAGCTGTTTTTT | CASSLSGDRNTGELFF
few | TRBD1 | 15 | TRBJ1-2 | TRBV7-2 | TGTGCCAGCAACAATAGACAGGGAGGCAACCATGGCTACACCTTC | CASNNRQGGNHGYTF
. | . | 15 | TRBJ1-1 | TRBV6-1 | TGTGCCAGCGGTGAGTCCGTTTTTTTGGGCACTGAAGCTTTCTTT | CASGESVFLGTEAFF
few | . | 13 | TRBJ1-4 | TRBV7-9 | TGTGCCAGCAGTGGGCAGGATAATGAAAAACTGTTTTTT | CASSGQDNEKLFF
. | . | 13 | TRBJ1-1 | TRBV27 | TGTGCCAGCAGTTTATCGATAAACAGCGAAGCTTTCTTT | CASSLSINSEAFF
few | TRBD2 | 18 | TRBJ2-2 | TRBV7-9 | TGTGCCAGCAGCACGGGACTAGCGGGGGTCCCGAACACCGGGGAGCTGTTTTTT | CASSTGLAGVPNTGELFF
. | . | 12 | TRBJ1-2 | TRBV28 | TGTGCCAGCAGACAGGGCCACTATGGCTACACCTTC | CASRQGHYGYTF
few | . | 16 | TRBJ1-5 | TRBV4-1 | TGCGCCAGCAGCCAAGATATGTGGCAGAGCAATCAGCCCCAGCATTTT | CASSQDMWQSNQPQHF
. | . | 15 | TRBJ2-7 | TRBV7-9 | TGTGCCAGCAGCTTAGGGGGGGCGCGGTCCTACGAGCAGTACTTC | CASSLGGARSYEQYF
few | TRBD1 | 16 | TRBJ1-4 | TRBV20-1 | TGCAGTGCGAACGGACAGGGGATGTCGATTAATGAAAAACTGTTTTTT | CSANGQGMSINEKLFF
few | . | 13 | TRBJ1-2 | TRBV7-8 | TGTGCCAGCAGCTTGGTAGAGAACAATGGCTACACCTTC | CASSLVENNGYTF
. | . | 15 | TRBJ1-6 | TRBV7-8 | TGTGCCAGCAGCTTAAAACAGGCCGATAATTCACCCCTCCACTTT | CASSLKQADNSPLHF
few | TRBD1 | 17 | TRBJ1-1 | TRBV7-2 | TGTGCCAGCAGCTTTCCCGGGACAGGGGTTGAAAACACTGAAGCTTTCTTT | CASSFPGTGVENTEAFF
many | . | 15 | TRBJ2-1 | TRBV7-6 | TGTGCCAGCAGCTTAGAGGGGGGCCTCTACAATGAGCAGTTCTTC | CASSLEGGLYNEQFF
. | TRBD1 | 14 | TRBJ2-7 | TRBV2 | TGTGCCAGCAGAGGGACAGGGGGCATCTACGAGCAGTACTTC | CASRGTGGIYEQYF
few | TRBD2 | 15 | TRBJ2-1 | TRBV6-2/TRBV6-3 | TGTGCCAGCAGTTACTGGGGACTAGCGGGGGATGAGCAGTTCTTC | CASSYWGLAGDEQFF
few | . | 15 | TRBJ2-2 | TRBV10-1 | TGCGCCAGCAGTGTCGACAGTGCGAACACCGGGGAGCTGTTTTTT | CASSVDSANTGELFF
. | . | 14 | TRBJ2-5 | TRBV7-9 | TGTGCCAGCAGTGACACGGGACTCCAAGAGACCCAGTACTTC | CASSDTGLQETQYF
. | . | 13 | TRBJ1-1 | TRBV12-3/TRBV12-4 | TGTGCCAGCAGTCTCCGGGACCCGGCTCAAGCTTTCTTT | CASSLRDPAQAFF
many | . | 15 | TRBJ2-4 | TRBV27 | TGTGCCAGCAGTTTAGCGAGGGGATCGGGAAACATTCAGTACTTC | CASSLARGSGNIQYF
. | TRBD1 | 17 | TRBJ2-7 | TRBV7-2 | TGTGCCAGCAGCTTAATAGTCCGAAGCGACAGGGGGAACGAGCAGTACTTC | CASSLIVRSDRGNEQYF
few | . | 15 | TRBJ1-2 | TRBV6-5 | TGTGCCAGCAGTTACTCGATGGCGGCTAACTATGGCTACACCTTC | CASSYSMAANYGYTF
many | . | 13 | TRBJ1-5 | TRBV7-9 | TGTGCCAGCAGCTTAAATCTGGGTCAGCCCCAGCATTTT | CASSLNLGQPQHF
few | TRBD1 | 13 | TRBJ1-2 | TRBV7-9 | TGTGCCAGCACCCAGGGGGTTGTCCATGGCTACACCTTC | CASTQGVVHGYTF
. | TRBD1 | 18 | TRBJ2-7 | TRBV6-6 | TGTGCCAGCAGTTACTCGATTGAAGTATTGGACAGGGACTACGAGCAGTACTTC | CASSYSIEVLDRDYEQYF
many | . | 19 | TRBJ1-2 | TRBV10-3 | TGTGCCATCAGTGAGTTAGACCCATACGGGACACAGCCTGAGGATGGCTACACCTTC | CAISELDPYGTQPEDGYTF
few | . | 14 | TRBJ1-5 | TRBV6-1 | TGTGCCAGCAGACCTACTGAAAGCAATCAGCCCCAGCATTTT | CASRPTESNQPQHF
. | TRBD1 | 14 | TRBJ1-5 | TRBV7-9 | TGTGCCAGCAGCCCACAGGGGCGGGAGCAGCCCCAGCATTTT | CASSPQGREQPQHF
. | TRBD2 | 17 | TRBJ2-3 | TRBV4-3 | TGCGCCAGCAGCCAAGCTCTAGCGGGGGGTGGTGCAGATACGCAGTATTTT | CASSQALAGGGADTQYF
. | TRBD2 | 15 | TRBJ2-7 | TRBV7-3 | TGTGCCAGCAGCTTAAATCTAGCGGGCTCCGACGAGCAGTACTTC | CASSLNLAGSDEQYF
few | . | 14 | TRBJ2-2 | TRBV27 | TGTGCCAGCAGTTCTGGGGGGCGAGTGTGGGAACTGTTTTTT | CASSSGGRVWELFF
. | . | 16 | TRBJ1-1 | TRBV7-3 | TGTGCCAGCAGCCACGGGGGGCAGGGGAGGGACACTGAAGCTTTCTTT | CASSHGGQGRDTEAFF
few | . | 13 | TRBJ1-2 | TRBV7-9 | TGTGCCAGCAGCTTCGGGACACCGTATGGCTACACCTTC | CASSFGTPYGYTF
. | . | 14 | TRBJ1-2 | TRBV6-2/TRBV6-3 | TGTGCCAGCACTCCTAGGACCTATGTGGATGGCTACACCTTC | CASTPRTYVDGYTF